This T cell receptor beta chain was recorded in a study of T cell repertoires in cytomegalovirus infection. Study summary: As its CMV epitopes, the study selected recently identified HLA-C-restricted and well-studied HLA-B-restricted targets. CMV infection together with matching HLA type was indicated by public TCR beta signatures. General observations from the study: Adding up the frequency of public TCR beta families identified people who carried CMV plus the relevant HLA.

MiXCR, run by TCRdb on the reads, gives a single entry per CDR3 protein. Of a few hundred thousand distinct CDR3 sequences listed, less than 25% were seen once; the top ten hold 15% to 20%. Comment on this clonotype: What it recognizes is unknown.

The sequence was obtained from a human donor in good health (CMV status not recorded). Some clones in this sample may be carry-over from other donors' samples. Material: cultured PBMCs, obtained from culture after CMV antigen stimulation.

Written as DNA, the CDR3 is TGTGCCAGCAGACTCCGAGCCGGGACAGGGCGGTCTAATGAAAAACTGTTTTTT. This gives the protein CASRLRAGTGRSNEKLFF. J is TRBJ1-4 and V is TRBV7-9; TRBD1 matches at 9 bases. With V trimmed by 6 bases and J by 3 bases, 14 bases remained unmatched. In germline, CDR1 is SEHNR, CDR2 FQNEAQ (reference sequence). The CDR3 contains 18 residues.